This is a list of T cell receptor beta chains from one sample in a study of blood T cell repertoires in COVID-19. Only in-frame clones appear in the TCRdb table, and some are missing; sequencing was by immunoSEQ multiplex PCR. Among about 140,000 clones listed, 79% were seen once. The sample consisted of peripheral blood. The receptor source for this set is a man in his 60s with acute or convalescent COVID-19. CDR3s include the opening cysteine and the closing phenylalanine or tryptophan. Fields, in order: CDR3 DNA, CDR3 protein, D gene, clone size, J gene, V gene. D genes are given only for firm matches. Clone size is given for some rows only: seen once, a few or many times, or a class if the clone is expanded.

TGTGCCAGCAGTGCTTCGGTACTAGCGGGAGTCTACAATGAGCAGTTCTTC	CASSASVLAGVYNEQFF	TRBD2	-	TRBJ2-1	TRBV27
TGTGCCAGCCGGGACAGAGCTAACTATGGCTACACCTTC	CASRDRANYGYTF	TRBD1	-	TRBJ1-2	TRBV6-5
TGTGCCAGCCAGGGGGTTACTACCTATGGCTACACCTTC	CASQGVTTYGYTF	TRBD1	few	TRBJ1-2	TRBV19
TGTGCCAGCAGCCTGACAGGGATAATCGGAAACACCATATATTTT	CASSLTGIIGNTIYF	TRBD1	-	TRBJ1-3	TRBV6-5
TGCGCCAGCAGCCTAATTACAGGGAACACTGAAGCTTTCTTT	CASSLITGNTEAFF	-	few	TRBJ1-1	TRBV4-1
TGTGCCAGCAGCTTATATTATCAGCCCCAGCATTTT	CASSLYYQPQHF	-	-	TRBJ1-5	TRBV7-2
TGTGCCAGCAGCCAAGATGAACAGGGTAGCACCATATATTTT	CASSQDEQGSTIYF	-	once	TRBJ1-3	TRBV4-2
TGTGCCTGGAGGGGACAGGGGGTTGGAAGTTCACCCCTCCACTTT	CAWRGQGVGSSPLHF	TRBD1	few	TRBJ1-6	TRBV30
TGTGCCAGCAGTTCACTAGACAGGGGTCAGCCCCAGCATTTT	CASSSLDRGQPQHF	TRBD1	-	TRBJ1-5	TRBV6-5
TGTGCCTGGAGTCCTGCCGGACACTCGAACACCGGGGAGCTGTTTTTT	CAWSPAGHSNTGELFF	-	-	TRBJ2-2	TRBV30
TGTGCCAGCAGAGTAAACCCAGGACTATCTGAGTACTTC	CASRVNPGLSEYF	-	once	TRBJ2-7	TRBV2
TGTGCCAGCAGCCTGACAGGGAGCACAGATACGCAGTATTTT	CASSLTGSTDTQYF	TRBD1	-	TRBJ2-3	TRBV6-4
TGTGCCACCAGTGAAAACTCAAGGGGGGGTTACTACGAGCAGTACTTC	CATSENSRGGYYEQYF	-	few	TRBJ2-7	TRBV15
TGTGCCAGTAGTTCGCGGCTCGAGACCCAGTACTTC	CASSSRLETQYF	-	-	TRBJ2-5	TRBV19
TGTGCCAGCAGTTCGCTGACAGGGTTGTTTTTT	CASSSLTGLFF	TRBD1	-	TRBJ2-2	TRBV28
TGCGCCAGCAGCCAATTAGCGGGAGGTGAGACAAGTGAGCAGTTCTTC	CASSQLAGGETSEQFF	TRBD2	-	TRBJ2-1	TRBV4-3
TGCAGTGCTAGGGGCAGATTTGAAGCTTTCTTT	CSARGRFEAFF	-	-	TRBJ1-1	TRBV20-1
TGTGCCAGCAGCACGTTAACAGAAACCTACAATGAGCAGTTCTTC	CASSTLTETYNEQFF	-	-	TRBJ2-1	TRBV11-2
TGTGCCAGCAGTACACAGGGTGCGGGGCCCCAGCATTTT	CASSTQGAGPQHF	-	once	TRBJ1-5	TRBV28
TGTGCCAGCAGCGCCACCGGGAGTTACGAGCAGTACTTC	CASSATGSYEQYF	-	-	TRBJ2-7	TRBV9
TGTGCCAGCAGCCCCCGACAGGGATATGGGGAGCAGTTCTTC	CASSPRQGYGEQFF	TRBD1	-	TRBJ2-1	TRBV6-5
TGTGCCAGTAGTATCGGACAGAACACTGAAGCTTTCTTT	CASSIGQNTEAFF	-	-	TRBJ1-1	TRBV19
TGTGCCTGGACCAAGGGACAGGGTCGGGCAGATACGCAGTATTTT	CAWTKGQGRADTQYF	TRBD1	-	TRBJ2-3	TRBV30
TGCGCCAGCAGCCCCAGCCGGGAGTCTTCCTCGCCTAGCACAGATACGCAGTATTTT	CASSPSRESSSPSTDTQYF	-	-	TRBJ2-3	TRBV5-1